This record concerns one T cell receptor (beta chain) sequence. The CDR3 length is 17 residues. CDR1 is SGHAT, CDR2 FQNNGV, per germline. Trimming stripped 7 bases from V and 2 bases from J, with 23 bases between. Some clones are missing from TCRdb's copy, which holds only in-frame ones; the method was immunoSEQ multiplex PCR. Among more than 550,000 clones listed, 80% to 90% were seen once. The data were obtained in a study of shared T cell receptors in the human thymus. Separately, the same data were catalogued under a study of human thymus T cells. From that second work: Resections removed during corrective heart surgery provided the thymus tissue used.

The clonotype originates from a girl under three years old with a congenital heart defect. Source material: thymocytes. The chain has TRBV11-2 and TRBJ2-5; possible D gene TRBD2, 7 bases. In DNA form, the CDR3 reads TGTGCCAGCATCAAAAGGGGGGGTGGGGCCCAACAAGAGACCCAGTACTTC. This gives the protein CASIKRGGGAQQETQYF. The whole variable domain, remainder taken from reference TRBV11-2 and TRBJ2-5, is EAGVAQSPRYKIIEKRQSVAFWCNPISGHATLYWYQQILGQGPKLLIQFQNNGVVDDSQLPKDRFSAERLKGVDSTLKIQPAKLEDSAVYLCASIKRGGGAQQETQYFGPGTRLLVL.